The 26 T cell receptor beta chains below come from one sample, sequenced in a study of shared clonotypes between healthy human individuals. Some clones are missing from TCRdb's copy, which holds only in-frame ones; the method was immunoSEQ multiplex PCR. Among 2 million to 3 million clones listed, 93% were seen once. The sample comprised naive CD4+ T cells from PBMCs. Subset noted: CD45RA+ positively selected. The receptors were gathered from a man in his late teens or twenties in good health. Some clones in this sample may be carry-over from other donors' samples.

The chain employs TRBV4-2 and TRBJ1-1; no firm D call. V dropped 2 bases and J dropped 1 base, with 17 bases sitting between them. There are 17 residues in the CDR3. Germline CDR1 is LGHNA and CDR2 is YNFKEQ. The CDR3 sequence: CASSQRPQGRKNTEAFF. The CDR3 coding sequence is TGTGCCAGCAGCCAAAGACCCCAAGGACGGAAGAACACTGAAGCTTTCTTT.

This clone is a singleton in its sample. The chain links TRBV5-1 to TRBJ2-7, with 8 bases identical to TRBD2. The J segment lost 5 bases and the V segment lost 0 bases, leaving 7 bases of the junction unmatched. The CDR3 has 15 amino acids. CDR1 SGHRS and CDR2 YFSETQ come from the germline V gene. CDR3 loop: CASSLAAGRVNEQYF. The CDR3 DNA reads TGCGCCAGCAGCTTGGCGGCCGGGAGGGTTAACGAGCAGTACTTC.

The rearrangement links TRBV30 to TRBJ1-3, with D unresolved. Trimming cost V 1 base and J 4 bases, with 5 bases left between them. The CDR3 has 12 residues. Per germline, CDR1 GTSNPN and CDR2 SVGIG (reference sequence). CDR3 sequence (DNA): TGTGCCTGGAGTGGGTGGGGAAACACCATATATTTT. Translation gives CAWSGWGNTIYF.

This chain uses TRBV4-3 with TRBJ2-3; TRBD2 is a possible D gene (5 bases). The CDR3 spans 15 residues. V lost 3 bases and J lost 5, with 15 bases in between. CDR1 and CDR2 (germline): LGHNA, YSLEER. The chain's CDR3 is CASSQNLGDVDTQYF. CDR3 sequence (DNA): TGCGCCAGCAGCCAGAACTTGGGAGACGTAGATACGCAGTATTTT.

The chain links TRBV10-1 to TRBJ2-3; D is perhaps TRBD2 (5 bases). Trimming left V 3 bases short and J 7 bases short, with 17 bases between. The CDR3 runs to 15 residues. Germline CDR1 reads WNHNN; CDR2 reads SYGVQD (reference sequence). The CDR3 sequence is CASSEEGGPGYTQYF. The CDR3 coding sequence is TGCGCCAGCAGTGAAGAGGGCGGCCCCGGGTATACGCAGTATTTT.

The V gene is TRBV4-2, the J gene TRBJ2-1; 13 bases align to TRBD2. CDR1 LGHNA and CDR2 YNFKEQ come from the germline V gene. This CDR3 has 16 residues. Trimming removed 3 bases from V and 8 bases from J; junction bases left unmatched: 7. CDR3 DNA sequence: TGTGCCAGCAGCCAGTCCGGGACTAGCGGGAACGATGAGCAGTTCTTC. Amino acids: CASSQSGTSGNDEQFF.

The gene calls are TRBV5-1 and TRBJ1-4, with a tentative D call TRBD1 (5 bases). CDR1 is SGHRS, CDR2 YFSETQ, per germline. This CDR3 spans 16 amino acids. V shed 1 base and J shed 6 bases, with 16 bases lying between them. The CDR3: CASSLSERQIDEKLFF. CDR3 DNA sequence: TGCGCCAGCAGCTTGTCAGAGAGACAGATCGATGAAAAACTGTTTTTT.

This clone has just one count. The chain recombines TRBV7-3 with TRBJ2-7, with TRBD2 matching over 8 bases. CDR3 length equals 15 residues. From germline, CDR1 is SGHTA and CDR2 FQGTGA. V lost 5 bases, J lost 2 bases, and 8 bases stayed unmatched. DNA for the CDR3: TGTGCCAGCAGCCCCGGACTAGCCGGTACCTACGAGCAGTACTTC. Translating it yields CASSPGLAGTYEQYF.

The CDR3 nucleotides read TGCAGCTCCGACAGGGGGGGAGAGACCCAGTACTTC. Its translation is CSSDRGGETQYF. The chain links TRBV29-1 to TRBJ2-5; 9 nucleotides agree with TRBD1. Germline V gene lookup returns CDR1 SQVTM and CDR2 ANQGSEA. J gave up 4 bases and V 8 bases, and 5 bases lay outside the gene matches. The CDR3 sequence is 12 residues long.

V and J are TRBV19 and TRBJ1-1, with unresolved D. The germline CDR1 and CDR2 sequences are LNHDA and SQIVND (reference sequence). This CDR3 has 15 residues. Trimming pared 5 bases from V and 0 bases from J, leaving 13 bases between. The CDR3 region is CASSVKRIVNTEAFF. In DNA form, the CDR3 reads TGTGCCAGTAGTGTAAAAAGGATCGTGAACACTGAAGCTTTCTTT.

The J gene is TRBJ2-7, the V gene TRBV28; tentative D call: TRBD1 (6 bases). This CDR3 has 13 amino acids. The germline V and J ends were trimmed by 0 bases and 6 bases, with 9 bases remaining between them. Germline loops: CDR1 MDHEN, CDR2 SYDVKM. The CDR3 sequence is CASSLWGATEQYF. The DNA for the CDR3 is TGTGCCAGCAGTTTATGGGGGGCGACCGAGCAGTACTTC.

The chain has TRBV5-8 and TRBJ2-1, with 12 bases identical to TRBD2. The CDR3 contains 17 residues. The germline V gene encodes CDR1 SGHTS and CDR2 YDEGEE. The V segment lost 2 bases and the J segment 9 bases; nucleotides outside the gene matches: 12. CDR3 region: CASSFPLAGGSRGEQFF. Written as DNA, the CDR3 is TGTGCCAGCAGCTTCCCTCTAGCGGGAGGGAGCCGAGGTGAGCAGTTCTTC.

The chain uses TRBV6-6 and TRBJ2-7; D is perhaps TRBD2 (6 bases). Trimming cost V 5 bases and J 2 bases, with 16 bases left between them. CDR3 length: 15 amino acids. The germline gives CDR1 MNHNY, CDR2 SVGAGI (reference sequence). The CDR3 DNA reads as TGTGCCAGCAGTCCCGAAATTGGGGGGACCTACGAGCAGTACTTC. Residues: CASSPEIGGTYEQYF.

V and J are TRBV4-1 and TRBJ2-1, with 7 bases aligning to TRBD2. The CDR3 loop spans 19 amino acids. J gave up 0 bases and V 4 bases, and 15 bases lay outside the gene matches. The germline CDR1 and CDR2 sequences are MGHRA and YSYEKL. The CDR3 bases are TGCGCCAGCAGCCTTAGTAGGCTAGCGGCCCCGAGCTCCTACAATGAGCAGTTCTTC. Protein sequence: CASSLSRLAAPSSYNEQFF.

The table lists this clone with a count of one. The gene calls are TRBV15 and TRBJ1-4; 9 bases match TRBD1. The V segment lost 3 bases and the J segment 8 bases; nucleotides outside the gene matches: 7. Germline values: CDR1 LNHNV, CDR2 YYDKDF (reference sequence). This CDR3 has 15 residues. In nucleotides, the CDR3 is TGTGCCACCAGCAGCGGACAGGGGCTGTGGGAAAAACTGTTTTTT. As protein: CATSSGQGLWEKLFF.

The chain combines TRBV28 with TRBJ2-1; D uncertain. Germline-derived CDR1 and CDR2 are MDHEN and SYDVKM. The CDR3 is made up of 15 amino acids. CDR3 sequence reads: CGCSSRYVSYNEQFF. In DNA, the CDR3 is TGTGGCTGCTCGTCCCGGTATGTTTCCTACAATGAGCAGTTCTTC.

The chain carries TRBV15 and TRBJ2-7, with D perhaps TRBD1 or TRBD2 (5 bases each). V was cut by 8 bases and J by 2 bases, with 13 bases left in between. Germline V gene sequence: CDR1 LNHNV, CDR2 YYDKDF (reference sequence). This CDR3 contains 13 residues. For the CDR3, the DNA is TGTGCCACCGGCCGGGACGGTACCTACGAGCAGTACTTC. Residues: CATGRDGTYEQYF.

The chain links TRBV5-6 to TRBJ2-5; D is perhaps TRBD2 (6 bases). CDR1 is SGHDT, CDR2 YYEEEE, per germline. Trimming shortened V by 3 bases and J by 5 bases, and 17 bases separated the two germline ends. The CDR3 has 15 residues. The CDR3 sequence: CASSSLGGVGETQYF. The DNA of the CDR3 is TGTGCCAGCAGCTCGCTGGGCGGGGTTGGGGAGACCCAGTACTTC.

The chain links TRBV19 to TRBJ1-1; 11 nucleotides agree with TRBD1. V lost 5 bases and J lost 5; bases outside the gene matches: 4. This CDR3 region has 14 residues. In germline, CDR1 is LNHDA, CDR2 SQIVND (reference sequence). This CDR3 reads CASSPRDRGTEAFF. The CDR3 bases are TGTGCCAGTAGTCCGAGGGACAGGGGGACTGAAGCTTTCTTT.

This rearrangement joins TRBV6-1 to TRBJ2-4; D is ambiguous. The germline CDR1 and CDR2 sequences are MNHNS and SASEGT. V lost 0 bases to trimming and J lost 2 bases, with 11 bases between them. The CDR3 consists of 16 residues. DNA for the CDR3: TGTGCCAGCAGTGAAGCGCGGTTATCGACCAAAAACATTCAGTACTTC. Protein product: CASSEARLSTKNIQYF.

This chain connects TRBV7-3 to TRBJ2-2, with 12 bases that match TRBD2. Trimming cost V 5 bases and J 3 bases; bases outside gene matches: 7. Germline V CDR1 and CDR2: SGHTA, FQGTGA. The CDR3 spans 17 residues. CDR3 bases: TGTGCCAGCAGCATGTCTAGCGGGAGGGTTCACACCGGGGAGCTGTTTTTT. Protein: CASSMSSGRVHTGELFF.

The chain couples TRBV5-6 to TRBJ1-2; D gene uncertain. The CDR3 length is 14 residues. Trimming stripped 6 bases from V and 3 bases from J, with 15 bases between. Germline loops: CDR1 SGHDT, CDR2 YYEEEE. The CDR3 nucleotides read TGTGCCAGCACCCCTGTGGGCGTTGACTATGGCTACACCTTC. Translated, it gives CASTPVGVDYGYTF.

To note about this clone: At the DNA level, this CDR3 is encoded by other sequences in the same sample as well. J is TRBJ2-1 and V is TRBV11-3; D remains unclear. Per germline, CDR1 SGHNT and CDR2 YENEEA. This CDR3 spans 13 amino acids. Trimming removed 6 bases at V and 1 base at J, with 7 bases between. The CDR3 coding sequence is TGTGCCAGCAGTAGTGGGTCCTACAATGAGCAGTTCTTC. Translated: CASSSGSYNEQFF.

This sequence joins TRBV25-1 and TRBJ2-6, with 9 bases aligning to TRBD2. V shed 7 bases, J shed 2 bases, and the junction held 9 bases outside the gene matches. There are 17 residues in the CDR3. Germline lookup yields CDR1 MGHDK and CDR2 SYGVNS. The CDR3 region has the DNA TGTGCCAGCACCATAGGGGGCGGGAGGGCTGGGGCCAACGTCCTGACTTTC. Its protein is CASTIGGGRAGANVLTF.

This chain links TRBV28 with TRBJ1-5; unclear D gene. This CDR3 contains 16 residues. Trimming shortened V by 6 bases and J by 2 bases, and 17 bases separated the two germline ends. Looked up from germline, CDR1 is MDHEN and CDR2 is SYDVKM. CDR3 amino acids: CASRVVGGSGNQPQHF. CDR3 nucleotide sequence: TGTGCCAGCAGGGTCGTGGGAGGGTCGGGCAATCAGCCCCAGCATTTT.

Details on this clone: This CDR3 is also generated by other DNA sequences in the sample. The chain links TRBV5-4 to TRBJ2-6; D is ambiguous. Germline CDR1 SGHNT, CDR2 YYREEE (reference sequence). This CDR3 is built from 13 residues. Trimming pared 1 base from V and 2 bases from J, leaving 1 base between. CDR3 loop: CASSLTGANVLTF. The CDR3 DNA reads TGTGCCAGCAGCTTGACTGGGGCCAACGTCCTGACTTTC.